The 19 T cell receptor beta chains below were found in one sample sequenced in a study of blood T cells in healthy people across ages. A second about 6 to 11 cycle PCR used barcoded and J-beta primers. TCRdb fed the 5' RACE reads into MiXCR, producing one record per CDR3 protein. The table includes roughly 1 million distinct CDR3 sequences, about 25% detected once. Separately, the same data were catalogued under a study of T cells of mothers and their children.

The sequenced sample consisted of blood. These receptors originate from a girl between 2 and 10 years old in good health.

The chain recombines TRBV29-1 with TRBJ2-1; 8 nucleotides agree with TRBD2. The CDR3 spans 15 residues. The V and J ends lost 0 bases and 10 bases, in that order; junction bases with no gene match: 11. Germline V CDR1 and CDR2: SQVTM, ANQGSEA. CDR3 region: CSVEDRGGRIGEQFF. CDR3 bases: TGCAGCGTTGAAGATCGGGGCGGGAGGATCGGGGAGCAGTTCTTC.

The rearrangement uses TRBV5-1 and TRBJ1-2; D is unresolved. Germline V gene sequence: CDR1 SGHRS, CDR2 YFSETQ. The ends were cut back, 0 bases at V and 8 bases at J, with 11 bases in the middle. This CDR3 has 13 residues. Written as DNA, the CDR3 is TGCGCCAGCAGCTTGGAGGCAGGAACGGGCTACACCTTC. This translates into CASSLEAGTGYTF.

This chain links TRBV9 with TRBJ1-4; TRBD1 might be the D (5 bases). CDR3 length: 15 amino acids. Germline CDR1 is SGDLS and CDR2 is YYNGEE. V lost 2 bases, J lost 2 bases, and 10 bases lay in between. The CDR3 DNA sequence: TGTGCCAGCAGCGTTACAGGAGCGACTAATGAAAAACTGTTTTTT. As protein: CASSVTGATNEKLFF.

The rearrangement links TRBV29-1 to TRBJ2-7; D gene uncertain. CDR3 length: 12 amino acids. CDR1 and CDR2 (germline): SQVTM, ANQGSEA. With 2 bases removed from V and 9 bases from J, the gap between germline ends came to 14 bases. CDR3 sequence (DNA): TGCAGCGTTGAAAAGGATGGGGTCGTGCAGTACTTC. Amino acids: CSVEKDGVVQYF.

This chain joins TRBV4-3 and TRBJ2-3; no clear D. Germline lookup yields CDR1 LGHNA and CDR2 YSLEER. This CDR3 has 13 amino acids. V was clipped by 1 base and J by 2 bases, with 4 bases between them. The CDR3 DNA reads TGCGCCAGCAGCCAAGGGATCACAGATACGCAGTATTTT. It encodes CASSQGITDTQYF.

This clonotype was observed a handful of times. V and J are TRBV7-2 and TRBJ2-1; 9 bases line up with TRBD2. The J segment lost 8 bases and the V segment lost 2 bases, leaving 10 bases of the junction unmatched. This CDR3 comprises 16 residues. CDR1 is SGHTA and CDR2 is FQGNSA in the germline V gene. CDR3 region: CASSLSLGLAAHEQFF. The CDR3, as DNA: TGTGCCAGCAGCTTATCTCTGGGACTAGCTGCGCATGAGCAGTTCTTC.

The rearrangement uses TRBV28 and TRBJ1-2, with 10 nucleotides matching TRBD1. With V trimmed by 5 bases and J by 4 bases, 7 bases remained unmatched. The CDR3 has 15 amino acids. CDR1 and CDR2 from the germline V gene are MDHEN and SYDVKM. The CDR3 spells CASSKDRGQVYGYTF. The CDR3 bases are TGTGCCAGCAGTAAAGACAGGGGGCAGGTCTATGGCTACACCTTC.

This clonotype has more than one count but fewer than ten. The rearrangement links TRBV29-1 to TRBJ2-7; possible D gene TRBD1, 5 bases. CDR1 and CDR2 (germline): SQVTM, ANQGSEA. This CDR3 spans 12 amino acids. V lost 5 bases and J lost 2, with 10 bases in between. The CDR3, as DNA: TGCAGCGTTCTCAGGGCGCCCTACGAGCAGTACTTC. Amino acids: CSVLRAPYEQYF.

The chain is built from TRBV4-1 and TRBJ2-5; 9 bases align to TRBD1. Matching the DNA end better, TRBJ2-7 makes the J call doubtful. The CDR3 contains 15 residues. Looked up from germline, CDR1 is MGHRA and CDR2 is YSYEKL. In nucleotides, the CDR3 is TGCGCCAGCAGCCACCCGACAGGGGGTGGGGGCGAGCAGTACTTC. Its protein product is CASSHPTGGGGEQYF.

V gene TRBV6-1 combines with J gene TRBJ1-5; D unresolved. The CDR3 sequence is 14 residues long. Germline values: CDR1 MNHNS, CDR2 SASEGT. The V end lost 5 bases, the J end lost 7 bases, and 15 bases lay between the germline ends. The CDR3 DNA reads TGTGCCAGCAGTTTCGACACGGCGGGGCAGCCCCAGCATTTT. The encoded protein is CASSFDTAGQPQHF.

Notes on this clonotype: One end of the junction is discordant with germline, which a read error may explain. The V call is TRBV6-6, the J call TRBJ2-5, with 8 bases lining up with TRBD1. Germline V gene data show CDR1 as MNHNY and CDR2 as SVGAGI (reference sequence). The CDR3 totals 14 residues. The CDR3, as DNA: TGTGCCAGCAAGACCTCGGACAGGGCTCCTCAAACCACCTTC. This encodes CASKTSDRAPQTTF.

The chain employs TRBV9 and TRBJ1-2; D might be TRBD1 (5 bases). The V end was cut by 0 bases, the J end by 5 bases, with 8 bases between. There are 13 residues in the CDR3. The germline CDR1 and CDR2 sequences are SGDLS and YYNGEE. This CDR3 reads CASSVGDGYGYTF. The CDR3 DNA reads TGTGCCAGCAGCGTAGGGGACGGGTATGGCTACACCTTC.

The CDR3 coding sequence is TGTGCCAGCAGTTACTCCGGGGTCCCGTTCTTC. It codes for CASSYSGVPFF. This chain links TRBV6-5 with TRBJ2-1, with D possibly being TRBD2 (5 bases). This CDR3 is 11 amino acids long. Per the germline V gene, CDR1 is MNHEY and CDR2 is SVGAGI. Trimming took 0 bases from V and 15 from J, leaving 9 bases between them.

The chain employs TRBV6-6 and TRBJ2-7; no clear D. The CDR3 covers 13 residues. With 4 bases removed from V and 2 bases from J, the gap between germline ends came to 9 bases. Germline V gene sequence: CDR1 MNHNY, CDR2 SVGAGI (reference sequence). CDR3 sequence: CASSSPGPYEQYF. CDR3 nucleotide sequence: TGTGCCAGCAGTTCTCCGGGCCCCTACGAGCAGTACTTC.

The J gene is TRBJ1-2, the V gene TRBV12-3 or TRBV12-4; no reliable D call. V shed 4 bases and J shed 12 bases, with 21 bases lying between them. CDR3 length: 14 residues. The CDR3 loop reads CASSSMTKSAQHTF. The DNA of the CDR3 is TGTGCCAGCAGTTCAATGACAAAATCGGCCCAGCACACCTTC.

The chain carries TRBV7-9 and TRBJ1-4; TRBD1 matches at 9 bases. This CDR3 region has 15 residues. J was trimmed by 7 bases and V by 5 bases; bases with no gene match: 8. Germline CDR1 reads SEHNR; CDR2 reads FQNEAQ (reference sequence). The DNA of the CDR3 is TGTGCCAGCAGCCTACCCCGACAGGGGGGTGAAAAACTGTTTTTT. Its translation is CASSLPRQGGEKLFF.

V is TRBV2 and J is TRBJ1-2; the D is unclear. From germline, CDR1 is SNHLY and CDR2 FYNNEI. Trimming left V 4 bases short and J 4 bases short, with 10 bases between. CDR3 length: 13 amino acids. CDR3 protein: CASSGSGFYGYTF. The CDR3 DNA reads as TGTGCCAGCAGTGGGTCCGGTTTCTATGGCTACACCTTC.

This clonotype was counted between two and nine times. The DNA for the CDR3 is TGTGCCAGCAGTGACTCGGGGACTAGCGGGCCTACGACGTACGAGCAGTACTTC. Protein: CASSDSGTSGPTTYEQYF. The chain carries TRBV6-4 and TRBJ2-7; TRBD2 matches at 12 bases. The V segment lost 0 bases and the J segment 4 bases; nucleotides outside the gene matches: 10. The CDR3 length is 18 residues. The germline V gene has CDR1 MRHNA and CDR2 SNTAGT.

This clonotype occurred a few times. The chain is built from TRBV6-5 and TRBJ2-2; the D is unclear. Germline assignment: CDR1 MNHEY and CDR2 SVGAGI. V dropped 3 bases and J dropped 6 bases, with 11 bases sitting between them. The CDR3 has 14 residues. The CDR3 nucleotides read TGTGCCAGCAGTTATTTGTCTCAGTCCGGGGAGCTGTTTTTT. Amino acids: CASSYLSQSGELFF.